This is a list of T cell receptor beta chains from one sample in a study of metastatic and nonmetastatic thyroid tumors. TCRdb reprocessed the PCR reads via MiXCR. The sample includes 22,000 or so clones, around 21% of them seen just once. The material sequenced was blood. Receptors were obtained from a female donor with papillary thyroid cancer or a benign thyroid nodule (not recorded which). Some clones in this sample may be carry-over from other donors' samples. Each CDR3 is given with its conserved first and last residue. A D gene is named only where the DNA matches it firmly. The size entry is marked missing in some rows and otherwise reads once, few, many or a size class.

J gene | V gene | clone size | D gene | CDR3 DNA | CDR3 protein
TRBJ2-5 | TRBV9 | many | NA | TGTGCCAGCAGCTTATTATCCGGGGAGACCCAGTACTTC | CASSLLSGETQYF
TRBJ1-6 | TRBV6-4 | medium-sized | NA | TGTGCCAGCAGTGACCACGAGAATTCACCCCTCCACTTT | CASSDHENSPLHF
TRBJ1-3 | TRBV28 | medium-sized | TRBD1 | TGTGCCAGCAGTTTTATGTTAGGAGGGGGCGTTGGAAACACCATATATTTT | CASSFMLGGGVGNTIYF
TRBJ1-6 | TRBV30 | medium-sized | NA | TGTGCCTGGAGTACAGGGACAACGCATTCACCCCTCCACTTT | CAWSTGTTHSPLHF
TRBJ1-1 | TRBV5-1 | many | NA | TGCGCCAGCAGCTTTCCCGAATCCCCTGAAGCTTTCTTT | CASSFPESPEAFF
TRBJ2-7 | TRBV30 | few | TRBD2 | TGTGCCTGGAGTGTAAAACATAGGACTAGCGGGTCGTCTTGGGGATTGTACGAGCAGTACTTC | CAWSVKHRTSGSSWGLYEQYF
TRBJ2-5 | TRBV6-2/TRBV6-3 | many | NA | TGTGCCAGCAGTCAGGGGACTTTTGGGACCCAGTACTTC | CASSQGTFGTQYF
TRBJ2-1 | TRBV19 | NA | NA | TGTGCCAGTAGGCTCGGCGGGGCCTACAATGAGCAGTTCTTC | CASRLGGAYNEQFF
TRBJ1-2 | TRBV10-3 | many | TRBD1 | TGTGCCATCAGTGAGAACGCGGGACAGTCCTATGGCTACACCTTC | CAISENAGQSYGYTF
TRBJ1-5 | TRBV19 | many | TRBD1 | TGTGCCAGTAGTATAGTCAGGGGGGCCAGTCAGCCCCAGCATTTT | CASSIVRGASQPQHF
TRBJ2-7 | TRBV6-2/TRBV6-3 | many | NA | TGTGCCAGCAGTTCCAACAGGGACTATTATTCGGTCGACGAGCAGTACTTC | CASSSNRDYYSVDEQYF
TRBJ2-7 | TRBV30 | few | NA | TGTGCCTGGAGCAAGGGACCGGGCCCAGCCTACGAGCAGTACTTC | CAWSKGPGPAYEQYF
TRBJ2-1 | TRBV28 | many | TRBD2 | TGTGCCAGCAGTTTAGGGCTAGCGGGAGGGGAGGTCTCCTACAATGAGCAGTTCTTC | CASSLGLAGGEVSYNEQFF
TRBJ1-1 | TRBV28 | many | NA | TGTGCCAGCAACCCCCTGCGCGGACAACAGAACACTGAAGCTTTCTTT | CASNPLRGQQNTEAFF
TRBJ2-7 | TRBV30 | many | NA | TGTGCCTGGAGTCCCAAGGGAGTCCCTACCGAGCAGTACTTC | CAWSPKGVPTEQYF
TRBJ2-2 | TRBV7-3 | NA | NA | TGTGCCAGCAGCCCTGGGGGAAACCAGAACACCGGGGAGCTGTTTTTT | CASSPGGNQNTGELFF
TRBJ1-4 | TRBV7-9 | many | TRBD1 | TGTGCCTCGGGGACAGATTCAACTAATGAAAAACTGTTTTTT | CASGTDSTNEKLFF
TRBJ2-7 | TRBV12-5 | medium-sized | NA | TGTGCTAGTGGAAGGGGTGCCGAGCAGTACTTC | CASGRGAEQYF
TRBJ2-7 | TRBV7-8 | many | NA | TGTGCCAGCAGCTTAAACCGGGACGGCATCTACGAGCAGTACTTC | CASSLNRDGIYEQYF
TRBJ2-1 | TRBV6-2/TRBV6-3 | NA | NA | TGTGCCAGCAGCGGGACCTACAATGAGCAGTTCTTC | CASSGTYNEQFF
TRBJ2-3 | TRBV20-1 | many | NA | TGCAGTGCTAGACGTAGGGGTTACACAGATACGCAGTATTTT | CSARRRGYTDTQYF
TRBJ2-7 | TRBV27 | medium-sized | NA | TGTGCCAGCAGTTTATCCGGGACAAGGGGGGGCGAGCAGTACTTC | CASSLSGTRGGEQYF
TRBJ1-2 | TRBV6-1 | medium-sized | NA | TGTGCCAGCACGGCTAACTATGGCTACACCTTC | CASTANYGYTF
TRBJ1-2 | TRBV18 | NA | TRBD1 | TGTGCCAGCTCACCGGGACAGGTGATAGGCTACACCTTC | CASSPGQVIGYTF
TRBJ2-5 | TRBV30 | many | TRBD2 | TGTGCCTGGAGTGTAGCTAGCGGGGGGTTAAAGACCCAGTACTTC | CAWSVASGGLKTQYF
TRBJ2-2 | TRBV28 | medium-sized | NA | TGTGCCAGCCGGGCAGGGGTTCAAACCGGGGAGCTGTTTTTT | CASRAGVQTGELFF
TRBJ2-7 | TRBV10-3 | NA | NA | TGTGCCATCAGTGATGTGGGTACCTACGAGCAGTACTTC | CAISDVGTYEQYF
TRBJ2-3 | TRBV6-2/TRBV6-3 | NA | NA | TGTGCCAGCAGTTACTCGGTGGGGCTCGATACGCAGTATTTT | CASSYSVGLDTQYF
TRBJ2-3 | TRBV9 | many | NA | TGTGCCAGCAGCGTCGGGACTCTTAGCACAGATACGCAGTATTTT | CASSVGTLSTDTQYF
TRBJ2-2 | TRBV12-3/TRBV12-4 | many | TRBD2 | TGTGCCAGCAGTTTAAATCCCCTAGCGGGATCGATCACCGGGGAGCTGTTTTTT | CASSLNPLAGSITGELFF
TRBJ1-2 | TRBV6-1 | medium-sized | TRBD1 | TGTGCCAGCAGTGAATACAGGGGGTATTATGGCTACACCTTC | CASSEYRGYYGYTF
TRBJ1-1 | TRBV7-8 | many | NA | TGTGCCAGCAGCTTAGGATCAGGGGCCGCGAACACTGAAGCTTTCTTT | CASSLGSGAANTEAFF